The rows below give T cell receptor beta chains drawn from one sample of a study of metastatic and nonmetastatic thyroid tumors. TCRdb re-analyzed the PCR reads through MiXCR. Altogether some 40,000 clones are present, more than 15% being singletons, with the ten largest covering 18%. Sequencing was carried out using blood. These receptors all stem from a female donor with papillary thyroid cancer or a benign thyroid nodule (not recorded which). Some clones in this sample may be carry-over from other donors' samples. Both conserved end residues are part of each CDR3. The D gene is left open where the match is weak. Part of the rows lack a size; the others show once, few, many or a class for expanded clones.

TGTGTCAGCAGCAGTGGGAACAATCAGCCCCAGCATTTT CVSSSGNNQPQHF TRBJ1-5 - few 13 TRBV6-1
TGTGCCAGTAGCCCCACGTGGAAGGGGCAAGGTCGCAATCAGCCCCAGCATTTT CASSPTWKGQGRNQPQHF TRBJ1-5 - - 18 TRBV11-2
TGTGCCAGCAGTTTAGACAGGGTCGAAGGCTACACCTTC CASSLDRVEGYTF TRBJ1-2 TRBD1 many 13 TRBV28
TGCAGTTTTTCCCCCGTAATAGCGGGAGGTTGGGATCAGTACTTC CSFSPVIAGGWDQYF TRBJ2-7 TRBD2 - 15 TRBV20-1
TGCAGCGTTGACCCCCGGCAGGGCGGAACAGCTTTCTTT CSVDPRQGGTAFF TRBJ1-1 - many 13 TRBV29-1
TGTGCCAGCAGCTTAGGGGCATACCAAGAGACCCAGTACTTC CASSLGAYQETQYF TRBJ2-5 - many 14 TRBV11-3
TGCGCCAGCAGCTTGGGCGGTGGCTACAATGAACAGTTCTTC CASSLGGGYNEQFF TRBJ2-1 - - 14 TRBV5-1
TGTGCCAGTAGGACGCTGGCGGCAGATACGCAGTATTTT CASRTLAADTQYF TRBJ2-3 - many 13 TRBV19
TGTGCCAGCAGGACGGGACTAGCGGACACCGGGGAGCTGTTTTTT CASRTGLADTGELFF TRBJ2-2 TRBD2 - 15 TRBV6-2/TRBV6-3
TGCAGCGTTAAGGGACAGGGGAATTCCCACGAGCAGTACTTC CSVKGQGNSHEQYF TRBJ2-7 TRBD1 few 14 TRBV29-1
TGTGCCAGCAGTGTGGGCGGTCTTAGGGCCGGGCCGAGTAGGGCCTACAATGAGCAGTTCTTC CASSVGGLRAGPSRAYNEQFF TRBJ2-1 - - 21 TRBV2
TGTGCCAGCAGTGGACAGGGGTTAAGGGAGCAGTACTTC CASSGQGLREQYF TRBJ2-7 TRBD1 many 13 TRBV2
TGTGCCACCAGCAGAGATCGGTTCGCGCAGTATTTT CATSRDRFAQYF TRBJ2-3 - many 12 TRBV15
TGTGCCAGCAGTTACGTGCGGTCCCAGCCCCAGCATTTT CASSYVRSQPQHF TRBJ1-5 - many 13 TRBV6-2/TRBV6-3
TGTGCCAGCAGCCAAGGACCCAAGGATTCACCCCTCCACTTT CASSQGPKDSPLHF TRBJ1-6 - many 14 TRBV3-1
TGTGCCAGCAGTTCTCCCTTGCGACAGGGTGGCTATGGCTACACCTTC CASSSPLRQGGYGYTF TRBJ1-2 TRBD1 - 16 TRBV6-5
TGTGCCATCAGCCAGGGACTAGCGGGAGGGCCTTCAGATACGCAGTATTTT CAISQGLAGGPSDTQYF TRBJ2-3 TRBD2 many 17 TRBV10-3
TGTGCCAGCAACCGCTGCAGTCCTTACGAGCAGTACTTC CASNRCSPYEQYF TRBJ2-7 - - 13 TRBV6-1
TGTGCCAGCAGTTTATATGGGACTAGCGGGAGCAGCACGCAGTATTTT CASSLYGTSGSSTQYF TRBJ2-3 TRBD2 medium-sized 16 TRBV28
TGTGCCAGCAGCCATGGGTTAGCGAGTTATGAGCAGTTCTTC CASSHGLASYEQFF TRBJ2-1 - - 14 TRBV9
TGTGCCTGGAAACCGGGACAGAAGAGCTATGGCTACACCTTC CAWKPGQKSYGYTF TRBJ1-2 TRBD1 - 14 TRBV30
TGTGCCATCAGTGACCCCTCCGTGGGAGAGACCCAGTACTTC CAISDPSVGETQYF TRBJ2-5 - many 14 TRBV10-3
TGCGCCAGCAGCTTGGACGGGAAGGGGGAAAACTTC CASSLDGKGENF TRBJ1-2 - - 12 TRBV5-1
TGTGCCAGCAGGGCTTCCTCTGGAAACACCATATATTTT CASRASSGNTIYF TRBJ1-3 - - 13 TRBV6-1
TGTGCCAGCAGTTTGGGACTGAAAGGGGACGAGCAGTACTTC CASSLGLKGDEQYF TRBJ2-7 - medium-sized 14 TRBV12-3/TRBV12-4
TGTGCCAGTAGTATGAAGGGGTTCGAGCAGTACTTC CASSMKGFEQYF TRBJ2-7 - few 12 TRBV19
TGCGCCAGCAGCCAAGATGTCTACTACTCCTACGAGCAGTACTTC CASSQDVYYSYEQYF TRBJ2-7 - many 15 TRBV4-1
TGCAGTGCACGTCCGGGCGGCTCCTACGAGCAGTACTTC CSARPGGSYEQYF TRBJ2-7 - once 13 TRBV20-1
TGTGCCAGTAGTCGCGGGACTAGCGGGAGGCCCCACTTC CASSRGTSGRPHF TRBJ2-7 TRBD2 - 13 TRBV19
TGTGCCAGCAGCTTAGGAGCTCCCCATGTTTCTGGCTACACCTTC CASSLGAPHVSGYTF TRBJ1-2 - - 15 TRBV7-9
TGTGCCAGCAGCGAGGCTGGGGGGCTAGGGGAGACCCAGTACTTC CASSEAGGLGETQYF TRBJ2-5 - few 15 TRBV9
TGTGCCAGCAGCTTTCTAGCGGGAGTTGTCGAGCAGTACTTC CASSFLAGVVEQYF TRBJ2-7 TRBD2 - 14 TRBV7-9
TGCGCCAGCAGCAAAGAGATCGGAACGAACACCGGGGAGATGTTTTTT CASSKEIGTNTGEMFF TRBJ2-2 - - 16 TRBV4-3
TGTGCCAGCAGTCCACGGACAGCGTCAACTAATGAAAAACTGTTTTTT CASSPRTASTNEKLFF TRBJ1-4 - many 16 TRBV28
TGCGCCAGCAGCTTGGTTGTCATGAACACTGAAGCTTTCTTT CASSLVVMNTEAFF TRBJ1-1 - many 14 TRBV5-1
TGTGCCAGGGGGGGCTTTGGTGGCTACACCTTC CARGGFGGYTF TRBJ1-2 - many 11 TRBV2
TGTGCCAGCAGTCTTCAGGGAACAACCTACGAGCAGTACTTC CASSLQGTTYEQYF TRBJ2-7 - many 14 TRBV11-1
TGCAGTGCTAGGGAACTAGCGAACACCTACAATGAGCAGTTCTTC CSARELANTYNEQFF TRBJ2-1 TRBD2 many 15 TRBV20-1
TGTGCCATCAGTGAGATGCGGACAGGGGAGGGAGCTTTCTTT CAISEMRTGEGAFF TRBJ1-1 TRBD1 many 14 TRBV10-3
TGTGCCAGCAGTCCCATTGGGGAGACCCAGTACTTC CASSPIGETQYF TRBJ2-5 - many 12 TRBV27
TGTGTCAGCAGCTATTTACCGGGGAAAGAGCAGTACTTC CVSSYLPGKEQYF TRBJ2-7 - - 13 TRBV7-3